What follows are 5 T cell receptor beta chains derived from one specimen sequenced in a study of blood T cell repertoires in COVID-19. Using immunoSEQ multiplex PCR, the repertoire was profiled, and TCRdb retains in-frame clones only, with some absent. The top ten hold 15% to 19% of the sample, which has fewer than 45,000 clones, roughly nine tenths seen once. Sequencing was performed on peripheral blood. Receptor source: a woman aged 25 to 39 in a cohort sampled during active COVID-19.

J is TRBJ2-1 and V is TRBV19; the D gene is possibly TRBD1 (5 bases). V lost 7 bases, J lost 1 base, and 14 bases lay in between. Germline V gene sequence: CDR1 LNHDA, CDR2 SQIVND (reference sequence). CDR3 length: 15 residues. The CDR3 loop is CASNPRRGSYNEQFF. The CDR3 bases are TGTGCCAGTAACCCTCGTAGGGGTTCCTACAATGAGCAGTTCTTC.

This chain uses TRBV5-4 with TRBJ2-5; the D is unclear. CDR1 is SGHNT and CDR2 is YYREEE in the germline V gene (reference sequence). V lost 0 bases, J lost 5 bases, and 8 bases lay in between. The CDR3 is 13 residues long. The CDR3 region is CASSLEFGETQYF. CDR3 nucleotides: TGTGCCAGCAGCTTGGAATTCGGGGAGACCCAGTACTTC.

The chain is built from TRBV27 and TRBJ1-4; 8 nucleotides match TRBD1. Germline CDR1 reads MNHEY; CDR2 reads SMNVEV (reference sequence). The trim removed 6 bases at V and 4 bases at J, leaving 10 bases unmatched. The CDR3 runs to 16 residues. Written as DNA, the CDR3 is TGTGCCAGCAGGCCCCTAACGGGACAGGTTAATGAAAAACTGTTTTTT. Its protein is CASRPLTGQVNEKLFF. Full variable domain (outside the CDR3, taken from reference TRBV27 and TRBJ1-4): EAQVTQNPRYLITVTGKKLTVTCSQNMNHEYMSWYRQDPGLGLRQIYYSMNVEVTDKGDVPEGYKVSRKEKRNFPLILESPSPNQTSLYFCASRPLTGQVNEKLFFGSGTQLSVL.

The V gene is TRBV19, the J gene TRBJ2-7, with D possibly matching TRBD2 (5 bases). Per germline, CDR1 LNHDA and CDR2 SQIVND (reference sequence). V was trimmed by 9 bases and J by 6 bases, leaving 21 bases between them. The CDR3 length is 14 residues. CDR3 sequence reads: CASRRGVYGSEQYF. DNA of the CDR3: TGTGCCAGCCGACGGGGAGTTTACGGCTCCGAGCAGTACTTC. Full variable domain (remainder filled in from reference TRBV19 and TRBJ2-7): DGGITQSPKYLFRKEGQNVTLSCEQNLNHDAMYWYRQDPGQGLRLIYYSQIVNDFQKGDIAEGYSVSREKKESFPLTVTSAQKNPTAFYLCASRRGVYGSEQYFGPGTRLTVT.

This chain uses TRBV2 with TRBJ1-5, with 8 bases that match TRBD1. The CDR3 contains 14 residues. Germline V CDR1 and CDR2: SNHLY, FYNNEI. V lost 4 bases and J lost 5; bases outside the gene matches: 4. This CDR3 reads CASSARTGHQPQHF. The CDR3 DNA reads TGTGCCAGCAGTGCTCGGACAGGGCATCAGCCCCAGCATTTT.